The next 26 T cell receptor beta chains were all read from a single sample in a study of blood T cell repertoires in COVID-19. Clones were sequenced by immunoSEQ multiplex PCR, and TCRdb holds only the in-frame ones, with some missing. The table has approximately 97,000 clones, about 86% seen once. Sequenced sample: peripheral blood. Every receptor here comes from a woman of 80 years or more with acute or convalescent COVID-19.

Here the CDR3 DNA reads TGTGCCAGCAGCCAAGTCAGTAGCGGGGCCGAGCAGTACTTC. It yields the protein CASSQVSSGAEQYF. This sequence joins TRBV3-1 (or the pseudogene TRBV3-2) and TRBJ2-7; 8 positions agree with TRBD2. There are 14 residues in the CDR3. Germline loops: CDR1 LGHDT, CDR2 YNNKEL (reference sequence). J gave up 6 bases and V 1 base, and 5 bases lay outside the gene matches.

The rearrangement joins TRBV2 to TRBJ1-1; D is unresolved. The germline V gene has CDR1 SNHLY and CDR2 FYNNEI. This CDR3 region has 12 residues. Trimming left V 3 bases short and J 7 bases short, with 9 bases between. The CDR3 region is CASSDSLLEAFF. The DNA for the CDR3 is TGTGCCAGCAGTGACTCGCTACTTGAAGCTTTCTTT.

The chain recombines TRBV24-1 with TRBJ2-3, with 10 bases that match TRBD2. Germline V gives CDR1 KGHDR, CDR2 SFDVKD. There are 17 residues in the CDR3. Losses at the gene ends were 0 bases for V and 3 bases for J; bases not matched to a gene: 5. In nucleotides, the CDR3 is TGTGCCACCAGTGATTTGAAGCGGGGGGGCCGGACAGATACGCAGTATTTT. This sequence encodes CATSDLKRGGRTDTQYF.

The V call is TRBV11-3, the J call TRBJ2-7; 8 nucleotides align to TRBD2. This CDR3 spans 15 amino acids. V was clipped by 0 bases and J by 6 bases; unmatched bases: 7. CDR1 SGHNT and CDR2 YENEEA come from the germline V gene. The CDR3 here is CASSLEGTSLSEQYF. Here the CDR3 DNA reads TGTGCCAGCAGCTTAGAAGGGACTAGTCTCTCCGAGCAGTACTTC.

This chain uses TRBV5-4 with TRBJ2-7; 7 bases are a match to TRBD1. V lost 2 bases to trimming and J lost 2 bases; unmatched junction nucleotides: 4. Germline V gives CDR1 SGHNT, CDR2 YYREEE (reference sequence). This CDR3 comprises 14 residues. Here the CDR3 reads CASSLRGGAYEQYF. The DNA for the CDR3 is TGTGCCAGCAGCTTAAGAGGGGGCGCCTACGAGCAGTACTTC.

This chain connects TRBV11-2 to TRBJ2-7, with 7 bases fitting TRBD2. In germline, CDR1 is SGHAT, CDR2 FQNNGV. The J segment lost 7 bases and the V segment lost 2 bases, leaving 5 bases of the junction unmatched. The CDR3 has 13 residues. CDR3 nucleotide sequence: TGTGCCAGCAGCTTAATCGGGGGAGGGGAGCAGTACTTC. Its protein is CASSLIGGGEQYF.

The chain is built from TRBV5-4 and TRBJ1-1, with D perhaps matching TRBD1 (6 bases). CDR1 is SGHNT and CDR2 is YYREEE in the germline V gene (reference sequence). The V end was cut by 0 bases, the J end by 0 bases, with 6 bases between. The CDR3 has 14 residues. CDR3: CASSLGTVNTEAFF. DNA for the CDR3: TGTGCCAGCAGCTTGGGGACAGTGAACACTGAAGCTTTCTTT.

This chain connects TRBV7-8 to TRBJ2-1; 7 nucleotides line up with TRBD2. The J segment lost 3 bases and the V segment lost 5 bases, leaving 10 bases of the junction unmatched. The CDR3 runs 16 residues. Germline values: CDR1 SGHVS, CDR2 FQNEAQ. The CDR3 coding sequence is TGTGCCAGCAGCAAGCCGAGCGGGACCTTCTACAATGAGCAGTTCTTC. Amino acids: CASSKPSGTFYNEQFF.

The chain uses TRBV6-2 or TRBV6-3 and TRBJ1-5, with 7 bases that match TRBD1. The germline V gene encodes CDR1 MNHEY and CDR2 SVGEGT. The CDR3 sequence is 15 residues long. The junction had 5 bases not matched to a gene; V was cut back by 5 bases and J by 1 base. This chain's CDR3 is CASSPTGLSNQPQHF. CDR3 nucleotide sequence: TGTGCCAGCAGTCCGACAGGGCTAAGCAATCAGCCCCAGCATTTT.

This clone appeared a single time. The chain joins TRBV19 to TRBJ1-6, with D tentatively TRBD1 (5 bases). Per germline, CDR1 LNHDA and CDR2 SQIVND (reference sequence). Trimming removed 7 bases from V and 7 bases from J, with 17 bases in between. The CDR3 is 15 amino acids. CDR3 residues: CASNFGTISNSPLHF. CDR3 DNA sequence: TGTGCCAGTAACTTCGGGACTATATCAAATTCACCCCTCCACTTT.

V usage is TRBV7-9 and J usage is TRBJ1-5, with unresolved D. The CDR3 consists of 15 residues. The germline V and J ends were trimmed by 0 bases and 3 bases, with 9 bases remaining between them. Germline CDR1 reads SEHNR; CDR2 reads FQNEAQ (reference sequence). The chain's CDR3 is CASSLAGRVNQPQHF. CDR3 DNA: TGTGCCAGCAGCTTAGCTGGCCGGGTCAATCAGCCCCAGCATTTT.

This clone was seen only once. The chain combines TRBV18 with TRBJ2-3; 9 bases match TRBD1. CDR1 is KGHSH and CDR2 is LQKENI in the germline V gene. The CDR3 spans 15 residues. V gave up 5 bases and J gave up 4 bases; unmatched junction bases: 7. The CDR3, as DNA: TGTGCCAGCTCAACAACAGGGGGCGCCTCAGATACGCAGTATTTT. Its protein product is CASSTTGGASDTQYF.

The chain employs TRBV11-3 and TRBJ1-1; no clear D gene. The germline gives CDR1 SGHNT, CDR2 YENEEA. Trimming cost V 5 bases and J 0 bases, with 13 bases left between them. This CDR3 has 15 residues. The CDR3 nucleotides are TGTGCCAGCAGCAACCCGGACTTCTTGAACACTGAAGCTTTCTTT. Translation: CASSNPDFLNTEAFF.

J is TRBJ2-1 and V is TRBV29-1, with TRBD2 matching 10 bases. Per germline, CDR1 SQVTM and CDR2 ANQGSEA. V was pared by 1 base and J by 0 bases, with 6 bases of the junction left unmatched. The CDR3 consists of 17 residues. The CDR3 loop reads CSVEGLAGASSYNEQFF. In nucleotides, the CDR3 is TGCAGCGTTGAAGGACTAGCGGGCGCGAGCTCCTACAATGAGCAGTTCTTC.

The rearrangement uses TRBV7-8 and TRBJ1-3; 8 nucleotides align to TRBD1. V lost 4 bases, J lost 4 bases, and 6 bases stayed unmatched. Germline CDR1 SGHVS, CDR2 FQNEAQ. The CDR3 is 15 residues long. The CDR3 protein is CASSSRTGTGNTIYF. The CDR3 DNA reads TGTGCCAGCAGCTCACGGACAGGGACCGGAAACACCATATATTTT.

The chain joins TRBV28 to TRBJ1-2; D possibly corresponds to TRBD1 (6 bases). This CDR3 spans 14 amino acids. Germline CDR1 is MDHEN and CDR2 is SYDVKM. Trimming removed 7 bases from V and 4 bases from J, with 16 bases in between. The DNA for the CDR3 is TGTGCCAGCAATACAGGGCCCATCGGCTATGGCTACACCTTC. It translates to CASNTGPIGYGYTF.

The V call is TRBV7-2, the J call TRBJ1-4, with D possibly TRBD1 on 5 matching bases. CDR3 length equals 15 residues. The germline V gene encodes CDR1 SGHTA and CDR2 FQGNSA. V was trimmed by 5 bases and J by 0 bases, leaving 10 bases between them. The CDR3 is CASSPRQTTNEKLFF. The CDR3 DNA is TGTGCCAGCAGCCCAAGACAGACAACTAATGAAAAACTGTTTTTT.

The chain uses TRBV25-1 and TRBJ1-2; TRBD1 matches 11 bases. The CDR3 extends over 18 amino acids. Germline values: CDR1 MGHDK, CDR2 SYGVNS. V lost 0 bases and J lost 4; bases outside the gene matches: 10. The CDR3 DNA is TGTGCCAGCAGTGAATATGTGGCGGGACAGGGGGTCGGCTATGGCTACACCTTC. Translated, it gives CASSEYVAGQGVGYGYTF.

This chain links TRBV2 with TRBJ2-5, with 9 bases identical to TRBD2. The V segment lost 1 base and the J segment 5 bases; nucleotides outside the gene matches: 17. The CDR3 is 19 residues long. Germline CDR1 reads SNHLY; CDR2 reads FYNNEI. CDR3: CASSEELQSGGRQEETQYF. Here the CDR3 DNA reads TGTGCCAGCAGTGAAGAGCTCCAAAGCGGGGGGCGACAAGAGGAGACCCAGTACTTC. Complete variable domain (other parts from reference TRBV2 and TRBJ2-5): EPEVTQTPSHQVTQMGQEVILRCVPISNHLYFYWYRQILGQKVEFLVSFYNNEISEKSEIFDDQFSVERPDGSNFTLKIRSTKLEDSAMYFCASSEELQSGGRQEETQYFGPGTRLLVL.

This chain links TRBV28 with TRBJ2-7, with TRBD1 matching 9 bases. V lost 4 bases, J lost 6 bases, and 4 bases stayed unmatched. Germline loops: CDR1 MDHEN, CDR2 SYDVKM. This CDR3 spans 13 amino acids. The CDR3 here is CASSYGTGSEQYF. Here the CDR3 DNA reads TGTGCCAGCAGTTACGGGACAGGGAGCGAGCAGTACTTC.

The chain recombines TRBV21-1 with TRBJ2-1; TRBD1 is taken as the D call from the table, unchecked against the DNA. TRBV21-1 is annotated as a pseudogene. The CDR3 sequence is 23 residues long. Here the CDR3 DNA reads TGTGCCAGCAGCAATTCCTTCACTTGCAGGAAATACGGTCCCATTATCTGTTACAATGAGCAGTTCTTC. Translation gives CASSNSFTCRKYGPIICYNEQFF.

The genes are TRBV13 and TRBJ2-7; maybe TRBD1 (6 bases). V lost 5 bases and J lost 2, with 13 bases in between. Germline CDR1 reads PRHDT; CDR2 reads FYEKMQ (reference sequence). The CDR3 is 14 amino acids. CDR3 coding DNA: TGTGCCAGCAGCATCGACAGGTTGGCCTACGAGCAGTACTTC. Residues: CASSIDRLAYEQYF. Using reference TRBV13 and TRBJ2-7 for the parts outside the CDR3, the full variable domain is AAGVIQSPRHLIKEKRETATLKCYPIPRHDTVYWYQQGPGQDPQFLISFYEKMQSDKGSIPDRFSAQQFSDYHSELNMSSLELGDSALYFCASSIDRLAYEQYFGPGTRLTVT.

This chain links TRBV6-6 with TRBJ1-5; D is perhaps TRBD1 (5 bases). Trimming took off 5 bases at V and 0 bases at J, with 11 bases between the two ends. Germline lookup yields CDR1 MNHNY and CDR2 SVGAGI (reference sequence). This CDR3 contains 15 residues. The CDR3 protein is CASSPRGNSNQPQHF. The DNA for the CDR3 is TGTGCCAGCAGTCCACGGGGGAATAGCAATCAGCCCCAGCATTTT.

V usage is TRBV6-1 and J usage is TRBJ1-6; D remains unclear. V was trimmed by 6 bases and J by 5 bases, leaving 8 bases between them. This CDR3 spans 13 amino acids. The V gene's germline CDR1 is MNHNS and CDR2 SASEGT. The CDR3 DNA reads TGTGCCAGCAGAAGGGAGAATAATTCACCCCTCCACTTT. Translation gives CASRRENNSPLHF.

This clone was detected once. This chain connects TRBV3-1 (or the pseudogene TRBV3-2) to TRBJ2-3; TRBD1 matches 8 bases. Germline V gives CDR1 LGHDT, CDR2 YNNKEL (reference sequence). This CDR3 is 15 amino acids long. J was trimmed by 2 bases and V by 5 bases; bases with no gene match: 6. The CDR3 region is CASSIRDRSTDTQYF. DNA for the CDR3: TGTGCCAGCAGCATCCGGGACAGGTCCACAGATACGCAGTATTTT.

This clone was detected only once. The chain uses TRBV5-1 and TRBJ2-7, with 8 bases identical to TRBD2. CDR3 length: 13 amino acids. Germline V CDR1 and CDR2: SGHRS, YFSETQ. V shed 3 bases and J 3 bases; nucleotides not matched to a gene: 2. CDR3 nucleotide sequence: TGCGCCAGCAGCTGGGGACTAGGCTACGAGCAGTACTTC. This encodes CASSWGLGYEQYF.